The entry below gives a single T cell receptor beta chain sequence along with its context. Its antigen is still unknown. One base away there is no much larger clone; base qualities are not given. What the treatment or condition label conveys for this sample: in vitro stimulation with specific CMV peptide epitopes to enrich CMV-specific T cells. Instrument used: Illumina HiSeq 1500. TCRdb ran its own pipeline on the public reads, namely fastp trimming at Q25 and MiXCR clone calling, and kept in-frame beta chains. CDR3 protein sequences are deduplicated, and each keeps its most common genes and DNA. The sample profile shows around 430,000 distinct CDR3 sequences; under 55% of them were found once. The ten largest clones add up to roughly two fifths of the sample. The CDR3 goes from the cysteine to the phenylalanine over 16 residues. Left in the record is the CDR3 DNA by itself, 48 bases read in frame from the first base. Per the germline V gene, ENHRY is the CDR1 and SYGVKD is the CDR2. V and J are trimmed by 0 bases and 4 bases, and the gene matches miss 6 bases of the junction.

This sample was included in a study of T cell repertoires in cytomegalovirus infection (dated by TCRdb to about 2019). Study-wide context: The peptide stimulations were aimed at well-studied HLA-B-restricted epitopes as well as recently identified HLA-C-restricted CMV epitopes, whose presentation resists viral immunomodulation. The HLA type of each donor mattered for the analysis, because public TCR beta signatures pointed to carriage of CMV infection along with the matching HLA type. Study-wide findings and limitations: Carriers of CMV infection plus the relevant HLA type were discriminated by the cumulative frequency of public TCR beta family members in the study cohort and in an independent roughly 340-donor cohort. The ex vivo response was dominated by HLA-C-restricted CMV-specific TCR beta clonotypes, and the single most frequent clonotype in two of eight donors was supplied by these HLA-C-restricted clonotypes.

The clonotype originates from a human donor in good health (CMV status not recorded). Some clones in this sample may be carry-over from other donors' samples. The rearrangement combines TRBV10-3 with TRBJ2-4; 7 central nucleotides agree with TRBD2. The input for sequencing was cultured PBMCs, taken from culture after CMV antigen stimulation. The nucleotide sequence is given as TGTGCCATCAGTGAGTCTCTCCCTAGCGGAAAAAACATTCAGTACTTC. Translated, it gives CAISESLPSGKNIQYF.